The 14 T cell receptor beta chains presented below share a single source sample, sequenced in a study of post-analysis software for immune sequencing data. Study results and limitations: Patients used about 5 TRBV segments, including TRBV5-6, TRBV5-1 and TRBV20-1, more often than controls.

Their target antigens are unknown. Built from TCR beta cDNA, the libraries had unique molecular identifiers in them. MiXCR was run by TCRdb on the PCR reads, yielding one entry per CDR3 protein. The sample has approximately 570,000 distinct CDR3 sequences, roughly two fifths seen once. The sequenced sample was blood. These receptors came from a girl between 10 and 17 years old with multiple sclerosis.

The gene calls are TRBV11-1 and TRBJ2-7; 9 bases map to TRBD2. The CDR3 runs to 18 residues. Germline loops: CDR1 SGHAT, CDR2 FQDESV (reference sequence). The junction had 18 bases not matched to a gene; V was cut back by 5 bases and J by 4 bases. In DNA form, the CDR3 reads TGTGCCAGCAGCGCTAATCCTGCTAGCGGGGCTGGGAAGTACGAGCAGTACTTC. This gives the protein CASSANPASGAGKYEQYF.

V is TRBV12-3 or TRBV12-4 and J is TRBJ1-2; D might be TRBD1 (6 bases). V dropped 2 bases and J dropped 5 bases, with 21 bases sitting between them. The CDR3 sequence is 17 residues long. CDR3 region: CASSLISIDGGAYGYTF. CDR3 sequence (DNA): TGTGCCAGCAGTTTAATCTCGATAGATGGGGGGGCGTATGGCTACACCTTC.

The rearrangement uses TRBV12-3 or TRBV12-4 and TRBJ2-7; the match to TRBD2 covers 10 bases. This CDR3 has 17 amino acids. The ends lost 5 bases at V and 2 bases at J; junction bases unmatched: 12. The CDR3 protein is CASSPPWTSGMTYEQYF. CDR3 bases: TGTGCCAGCAGTCCCCCCTGGACTAGCGGAATGACCTACGAGCAGTACTTC.

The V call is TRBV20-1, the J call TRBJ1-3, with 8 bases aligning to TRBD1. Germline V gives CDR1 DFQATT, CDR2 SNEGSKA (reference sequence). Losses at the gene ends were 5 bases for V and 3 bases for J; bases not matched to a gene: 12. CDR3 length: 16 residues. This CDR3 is CSAGRLGQGGGNTIYF. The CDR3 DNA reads TGCAGTGCTGGCCGACTAGGACAGGGCGGTGGAAACACCATATATTTT.

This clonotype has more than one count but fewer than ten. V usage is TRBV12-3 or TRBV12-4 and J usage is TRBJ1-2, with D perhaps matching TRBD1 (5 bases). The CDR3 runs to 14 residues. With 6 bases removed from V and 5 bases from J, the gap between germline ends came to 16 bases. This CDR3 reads CASSAGARQYGYTF. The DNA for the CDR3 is TGTGCCAGCAGCGCTGGGGCACGGCAGTATGGCTACACCTTC.

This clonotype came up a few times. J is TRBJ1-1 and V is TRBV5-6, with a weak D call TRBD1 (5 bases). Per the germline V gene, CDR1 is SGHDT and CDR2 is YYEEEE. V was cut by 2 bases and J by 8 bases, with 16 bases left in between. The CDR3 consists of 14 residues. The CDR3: CASSFRPGLTEAFF. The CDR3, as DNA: TGTGCCAGCAGCTTTCGTCCGGGGCTAACGGAAGCTTTCTTT. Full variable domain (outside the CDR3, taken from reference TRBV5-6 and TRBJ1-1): DAGVTQSPTHLIKTRGQQVTLRCSPKSGHDTVSWYQQALGQGPQFIFQYYEEEERQRGNFPDRFSGHQFPNYSSELNVNALLLGDSALYLCASSFRPGLTEAFFGQGTRLTVV.

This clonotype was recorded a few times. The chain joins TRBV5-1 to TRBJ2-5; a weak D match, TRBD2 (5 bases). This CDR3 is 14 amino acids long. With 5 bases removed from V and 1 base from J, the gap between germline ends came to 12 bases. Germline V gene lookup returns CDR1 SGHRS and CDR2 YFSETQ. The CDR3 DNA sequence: TGCGCCAGCAGATCCCGACTACCCCAAGAGACCCAGTACTTC. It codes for CASRSRLPQETQYF.

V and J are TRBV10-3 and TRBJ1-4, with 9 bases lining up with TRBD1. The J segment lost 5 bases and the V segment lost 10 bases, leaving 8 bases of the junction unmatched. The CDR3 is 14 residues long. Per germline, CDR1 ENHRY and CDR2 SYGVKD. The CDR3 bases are TGTGCCACCGGATCCGGGACAGGGAATGAAAAACTGTTTTTT. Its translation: CATGSGTGNEKLFF.

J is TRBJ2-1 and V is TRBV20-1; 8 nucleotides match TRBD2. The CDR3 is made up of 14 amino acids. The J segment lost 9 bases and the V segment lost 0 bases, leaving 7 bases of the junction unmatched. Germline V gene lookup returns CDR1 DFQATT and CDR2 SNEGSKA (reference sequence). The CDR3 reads CSAREAGVKVEQFF. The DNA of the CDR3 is TGCAGTGCTAGAGAAGCGGGAGTCAAGGTTGAGCAGTTCTTC.

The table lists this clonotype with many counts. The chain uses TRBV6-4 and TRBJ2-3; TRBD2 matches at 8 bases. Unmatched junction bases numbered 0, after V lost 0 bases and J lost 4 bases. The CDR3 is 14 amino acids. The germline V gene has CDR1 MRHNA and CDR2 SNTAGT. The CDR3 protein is CASSDSSGADTQYF. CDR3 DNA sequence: TGTGCCAGCAGTGACTCTAGCGGGGCAGATACGCAGTATTTT.

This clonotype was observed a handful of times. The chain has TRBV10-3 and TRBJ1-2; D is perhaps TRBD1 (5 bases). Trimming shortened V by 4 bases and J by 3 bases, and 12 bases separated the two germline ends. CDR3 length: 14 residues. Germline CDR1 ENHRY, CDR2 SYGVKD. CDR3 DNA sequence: TGTGCCATCAGTGGGAGACGAGGGGACTATGGCTACACCTTC. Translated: CAISGRRGDYGYTF.

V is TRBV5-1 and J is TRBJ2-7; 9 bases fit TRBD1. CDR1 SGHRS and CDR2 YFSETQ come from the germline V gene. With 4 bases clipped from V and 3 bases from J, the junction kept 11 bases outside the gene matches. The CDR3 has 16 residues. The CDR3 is CASSALPGQGDYEQYF. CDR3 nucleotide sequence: TGCGCCAGCAGCGCTCTCCCGGGACAGGGTGACTACGAGCAGTACTTC.

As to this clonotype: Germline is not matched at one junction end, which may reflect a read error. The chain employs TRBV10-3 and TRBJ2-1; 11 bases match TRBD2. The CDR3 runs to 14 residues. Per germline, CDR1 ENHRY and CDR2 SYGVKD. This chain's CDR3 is CAIGTSGSYNERFF. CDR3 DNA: TGTGCCATAGGGACTAGCGGATCCTACAATGAGCGGTTCTTC.

CDR3 nucleotide sequence: TGTGCCAGCAGTGACAAGTCCTTCAGCTCCTACAATGAGCAGTTCTTC. Protein product: CASSDKSFSSYNEQFF. This chain joins TRBV25-1 and TRBJ2-1, with unresolved D. This CDR3 is 16 amino acids long. V lost 3 bases and J lost 0, with 12 bases in between. The germline V gene encodes CDR1 MGHDK and CDR2 SYGVNS.